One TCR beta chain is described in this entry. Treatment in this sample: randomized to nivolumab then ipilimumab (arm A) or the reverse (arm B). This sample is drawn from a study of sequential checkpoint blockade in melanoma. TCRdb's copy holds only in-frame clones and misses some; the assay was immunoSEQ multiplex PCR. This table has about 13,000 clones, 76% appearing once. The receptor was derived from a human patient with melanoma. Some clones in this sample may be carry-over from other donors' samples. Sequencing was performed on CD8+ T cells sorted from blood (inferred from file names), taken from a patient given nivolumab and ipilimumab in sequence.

The CDR3 coding sequence is TGTGCCACCAGCAGGGGCCGTTCCTACGAGCAGTACTTC. Translating gives CATSRGRSYEQYF. The genes are TRBV15 and TRBJ2-7; D is ambiguous. V lost 3 bases to trimming and J lost 1 base, with 7 bases between them. Germline CDR1 is LNHNV and CDR2 is YYDKDF (reference sequence). This CDR3 is 13 amino acids long.